The 21 T cell receptor beta chains in this list originate from one sample, sequenced in a study of blood T cell repertoires in COVID-19. Only in-frame clones appear in the TCRdb table, and some are missing; sequencing was by immunoSEQ multiplex PCR. The sample includes about 45,000 clones, 80% seen only once; the top ten take 19%. What was sequenced was peripheral blood. These receptors were obtained from a man between 70 and 80 years old with acute or convalescent COVID-19.

The rearrangement links TRBV6-6 to TRBJ1-1; D ambiguous. The CDR3 has 14 residues. Looked up from germline, CDR1 is MNHNY and CDR2 is SVGAGI (reference sequence). V lost 5 bases, J lost 2 bases, and 12 bases lay in between. CDR3 residues: CASSRRSPNTEAFF. The CDR3 nucleotides are TGTGCCAGCAGTCGGAGAAGCCCAAACACTGAAGCTTTCTTT.

The chain links TRBV28 to TRBJ1-1, with D perhaps matching TRBD1 (5 bases). V dropped 3 bases and J dropped 0 bases, with 17 bases sitting between them. Germline CDR1 reads MDHEN; CDR2 reads SYDVKM. This CDR3 has 17 amino acids. The CDR3 DNA sequence: TGTGCCAGCAGTTTCCCCCTCCGGGGGTACATGAACACTGAAGCTTTCTTT. Translating it yields CASSFPLRGYMNTEAFF. The variable domain in full, completed from reference TRBV28 and TRBJ1-1, reads DVKVTQSSRYLVKRTGEKVFLECVQDMDHENMFWYRQDPGLGLRLIYFSYDVKMKEKGDIPEGYSVSREKKERFSLILESASTNQTSMYLCASSFPLRGYMNTEAFFGQGTRLTVV.

The chain combines TRBV6-6 with TRBJ1-6; TRBD1 agrees at 9 bases. Looked up from germline, CDR1 is MNHNY and CDR2 is SVGAGI (reference sequence). V lost 5 bases to trimming and J lost 0 bases; unmatched junction nucleotides: 14. The CDR3 is 20 residues long. For the CDR3, the DNA is TGTGCCAGCAGTCGCCAGGACAGGGGTTATGGTAGCTCCTATAATTCACCCCTCCACTTT. Its translation is CASSRQDRGYGSSYNSPLHF.

The chain joins TRBV9 to TRBJ1-2, with 7 bases aligning to TRBD1. Looked up from germline, CDR1 is SGDLS and CDR2 is YYNGEE. Trimming removed 0 bases from V and 7 bases from J; junction bases left unmatched: 3. This CDR3 is built from 13 residues. Written as DNA, the CDR3 is TGTGCCAGCAGCGTAGACAGGGGAAGTGGCTACACCTTC. Translating it yields CASSVDRGSGYTF.

The V call is TRBV7-9, the J call TRBJ2-7; D possibly corresponds to TRBD2 (6 bases). The CDR3 is 15 residues long. Trimming pared 5 bases from V and 2 bases from J, leaving 16 bases between. CDR1 is SEHNR, CDR2 FQNEAQ, per germline (reference sequence). This CDR3 is CASSRLAGSPYEQYF. CDR3 bases: TGTGCCAGCAGCCGTTTGGCGGGGTCTCCCTACGAGCAGTACTTC. Using reference TRBV7-9 and TRBJ2-7 for the parts outside the CDR3, the full variable domain is DTGVSQNPRHKITKRGQNVTFRCDPISEHNRLYWYRQTLGQGPEFLTYFQNEAQLEKSRLLSDRFSAERPKGSFSTLEIQRTEQGDSAMYLCASSRLAGSPYEQYFGPGTRLTVT.

The chain recombines TRBV5-1 with TRBJ2-2, with D uncertain. The CDR3 consists of 15 residues. Germline V gene data show CDR1 as SGHRS and CDR2 as YFSETQ. The ends were cut back, 3 bases at V and 0 bases at J, with 9 bases in the middle. DNA of the CDR3: TGCGCCAGCAGCTCTGACACCGCGAACACCGGGGAGCTGTTTTTT. Protein sequence: CASSSDTANTGELFF.

This clone was counted between two and nine times. V gene TRBV9 combines with J gene TRBJ1-6; 10 nucleotides agree with TRBD1. The germline CDR1 and CDR2 sequences are SGDLS and YYNGEE. This CDR3 region has 15 residues. The J segment lost 8 bases and the V segment lost 0 bases, leaving 2 bases of the junction unmatched. The CDR3 coding sequence is TGTGCCAGCAGCGTAGGAGGGACAGGGGATTCACCCCTCCACTTT. As protein: CASSVGGTGDSPLHF.

This chain uses TRBV2 with TRBJ1-5; TRBD1 matches 10 bases. Per the germline V gene, CDR1 is SNHLY and CDR2 is FYNNEI. J was trimmed by 5 bases and V by 2 bases; bases with no gene match: 3. The CDR3 spans 15 residues. The CDR3 spells CASSERDRGYQPQHF. The DNA for the CDR3 is TGTGCCAGCAGTGAAAGGGACAGGGGTTATCAGCCCCAGCATTTT.

This clone was seen a single time. This sequence joins TRBV12-3 or TRBV12-4 and TRBJ1-2, with 7 bases fitting TRBD1. The CDR3 is made up of 13 amino acids. The V gene end was trimmed by 6 bases and the J gene end by 6 bases; junction bases not matched to a gene: 7. CDR3 nucleotide sequence: TGTGCCAGCAGGCGTGGACAGGATAATGGCTACACCTTC. Translation gives CASRRGQDNGYTF.

The V and J genes are TRBV20-1 and TRBJ1-2, with D possibly matching TRBD1 (5 bases). Germline CDR1 is DFQATT and CDR2 is SNEGSKA (reference sequence). V lost 0 bases and J lost 10, with 9 bases in between. The CDR3 contains 11 residues. The CDR3 sequence: CSARDDSDYTF. CDR3 DNA: TGCAGTGCTAGAGACGACAGCGACTACACCTTC.

This clone was detected only once. The CDR3 DNA follows: TGTGCCAGCAGCTTACAGCCAAATCAGCCCCAGCATTTT. Protein: CASSLQPNQPQHF. The chain employs TRBV14 and TRBJ1-5; D unclear. Germline CDR1 SGHDN, CDR2 FVKESK. The V gene lost 5 bases and the J gene lost 4 bases, with 9 bases spanning the gap. CDR3 length: 13 residues.

The rearrangement joins TRBV27 to TRBJ1-6; D may be TRBD1 (6 bases). Germline assignment: CDR1 MNHEY and CDR2 SMNVEV (reference sequence). This CDR3 contains 13 residues. V lost 3 bases and J 9 bases, leaving 9 bases between the germline ends. CDR3 nucleotides: TGTGCCAGCAGTTTCACAGGGTTTTCACCCCTCCACTTT. The encoded protein is CASSFTGFSPLHF.

The rearrangement uses TRBV7-9 and TRBJ1-1; D uncertain. Germline values: CDR1 SEHNR, CDR2 FQNEAQ (reference sequence). This CDR3 is built from 12 residues. Trimming pared 6 bases from V and 10 bases from J, leaving 15 bases between. CDR3 in DNA: TGTGCCAGCAGTTTGAGAAGTAAAGTAGCTTTCTTT. Protein sequence: CASSLRSKVAFF.

CDR3 region: CASSQIPGQGSYEQYF. The CDR3, as DNA: TGTGCCAGCAGCCAGATTCCGGGACAGGGTTCCTACGAGCAGTACTTC. The chain is built from TRBV4-2 and TRBJ2-7; TRBD1 aligns across 9 bases. Trimming at V came to 3 bases and at J to 1 base, leaving 7 bases not matched to a gene. The CDR3 sequence is 16 residues long. Germline CDR1 LGHNA, CDR2 YNFKEQ.

This sequence joins TRBV19 and TRBJ1-1, with D hard to call. Trimming removed 4 bases from V and 4 bases from J, with 13 bases in between. Looked up from germline, CDR1 is LNHDA and CDR2 is SQIVND (reference sequence). This CDR3 is 14 amino acids long. CDR3 coding DNA: TGTGCCAGTAGTAGCGAGAGAATTGGCACTGAAGCTTTCTTT. Its protein is CASSSERIGTEAFF. Supplemented by reference TRBV19 and TRBJ1-1, the full variable domain reads DGGITQSPKYLFRKEGQNVTLSCEQNLNHDAMYWYRQDPGQGLRLIYYSQIVNDFQKGDIAEGYSVSREKKESFPLTVTSAQKNPTAFYLCASSSERIGTEAFFGQGTRLTVV.

The CDR3 here is CASSLEGGSEAFF. The CDR3 coding sequence is TGTGCCAGCAGCTTAGAAGGGGGATCTGAAGCTTTCTTT. The J gene is TRBJ1-1, the V gene TRBV11-2; a possible D gene is TRBD1 (6 bases). Germline V gives CDR1 SGHAT, CDR2 FQNNGV. Trimming shortened V by 0 bases and J by 6 bases, and 8 bases separated the two germline ends. The length of the CDR3 is 13 residues.

A word on this clone: The junction and the germline gene differ at one end; a read error may be behind it. The J gene is TRBJ1-1, the V gene TRBV29-1, with TRBD1 identical over 7 bases. The CDR3 consists of 12 residues. Germline V CDR1 and CDR2: SQVTM, ANQGSEA. CDR3 region: CSGQGGNNEAFF. For the CDR3, the DNA is TGCAGCGGACAGGGAGGAAACAATGAAGCTTTCTTT.

This chain joins TRBV7-9 and TRBJ1-1; possibly TRBD1 for D (5 bases). There are 14 residues in the CDR3. With 5 bases removed from V and 5 bases from J, the gap between germline ends came to 15 bases. The germline V gene encodes CDR1 SEHNR and CDR2 FQNEAQ (reference sequence). The CDR3 here is CASSGDYWGTEAFF. Here the CDR3 DNA reads TGTGCCAGCAGCGGGGACTATTGGGGGACTGAAGCTTTCTTT.

The rearrangement uses TRBV4-2 and TRBJ2-1; D remains ambiguous. Trimming took 2 bases from V and 8 from J, leaving 4 bases between them. CDR1 and CDR2 from the germline V gene are LGHNA and YNFKEQ. The length of the CDR3 is 11 residues. CDR3 DNA: TGTGCCAGCAGCCAACTTGATGAGCAGTTCTTC. This sequence encodes CASSQLDEQFF.

The gene calls are TRBV2 and TRBJ1-5; TRBD1 matches at 7 bases. J lost 2 bases, V lost 5 bases, and 3 bases had no gene match. Germline V CDR1 and CDR2: SNHLY, FYNNEI. The CDR3 runs 14 residues. In DNA, the CDR3 is TGTGCCAGCAGTCAAACAGGGGGCAATCAGCCCCAGCATTTT. Translated, it gives CASSQTGGNQPQHF. The entire variable domain, with the rest obtained from reference TRBV2 and TRBJ1-5, is as follows: EPEVTQTPSHQVTQMGQEVILRCVPISNHLYFYWYRQILGQKVEFLVSFYNNEISEKSEIFDDQFSVERPDGSNFTLKIRSTKLEDSAMYFCASSQTGGNQPQHFGDGTRLSIL.

This clone was recorded once. The chain carries TRBV11-2 and TRBJ1-2; TRBD1 matches 7 bases. Trimming took 5 bases from V and 3 from J; bases not matched to a gene: 9. This CDR3 is 15 amino acids long. Germline V lookup: CDR1 SGHAT, CDR2 FQNNGV. The CDR3 nucleotides are TGTGCCAGCAGCCCTTCGGGGGACAGAGACTATGGCTACACCTTC. Amino acids: CASSPSGDRDYGYTF.